The 8 T cell receptor beta chains given below trace back to one sample, sequenced in a study of shared clonotypes between healthy human individuals. Repertoires were generated with immunoSEQ multiplex PCR, while TCRdb's copy carries only in-frame clones and drops some. The sample yields 2 million to 2.5 million clones, 92% seen once. Source material: naive CD4+ T cells from PBMCs. The subset here: CD45RA+ positively selected. The receptors originated from a man younger than 35 in good health. Some clones in this sample may be carry-over from other donors' samples.

The V gene is TRBV19, the J gene TRBJ2-4; the D gene is possibly TRBD2 (6 bases). Germline CDR1 reads LNHDA; CDR2 reads SQIVND (reference sequence). With 5 bases removed from V and 1 base from J, the gap between germline ends came to 18 bases. The CDR3 length is 17 residues. The DNA of the CDR3 is TGTGCCAGTAGTCCAACCCGGGGGTATATCGCCAAAAACATTCAGTACTTC. This sequence encodes CASSPTRGYIAKNIQYF.

The chain recombines TRBV5-4 with TRBJ2-3; no definite D call. The CDR3 consists of 15 residues. Per germline, CDR1 SGHNT and CDR2 YYREEE (reference sequence). The V gene lost 4 bases and the J gene lost 0 bases, with 12 bases spanning the gap. The CDR3 sequence is CASSVAPRSTDTQYF. Written as DNA, the CDR3 is TGTGCCAGCAGCGTAGCTCCGCGGAGCACAGATACGCAGTATTTT.

CDR3 region: CASSLEARAQETQYF. The CDR3 DNA reads TGTGCCAGCAGCTTAGAAGCGAGAGCGCAAGAGACCCAGTACTTC. This sequence joins TRBV5-4 and TRBJ2-5; D uncertain. V was trimmed by 2 bases and J by 2 bases, leaving 13 bases between them. Germline assignment: CDR1 SGHNT and CDR2 YYREEE (reference sequence). This CDR3 contains 15 residues.

The chain joins TRBV28 to TRBJ1-5, with 9 bases matching TRBD1. J gave up 5 bases and V 7 bases, and 6 bases lay outside the gene matches. Germline lookup yields CDR1 MDHEN and CDR2 SYDVKM. The CDR3 extends over 14 amino acids. CDR3 coding DNA: TGTGCCAGCAACCTGGACAGGGGAGATCAGCCCCAGCATTTT. This codes for CASNLDRGDQPQHF.

V usage is TRBV5-3 and J usage is TRBJ2-1; possible D gene TRBD1, 6 bases. TRBV5-3 has ORF status, its function being uncertain. The CDR3 is 17 amino acids. With 5 bases removed from V and 3 bases from J, the gap between germline ends came to 21 bases. The CDR3 coding sequence is TGTGCCAGAAGGTTCCGTGGGCTCCAAGGGGGCTACAATGAGCAGTTCTTC. It encodes CARRFRGLQGGYNEQFF.

The CDR3 coding sequence is TGTGCCAGCAGCTTTTCACTGACCGGGGAGCTGTTTTTT. Its protein product is CASSFSLTGELFF. V is TRBV11-2 and J is TRBJ2-2; no definite D call. Germline V CDR1 and CDR2: SGHAT, FQNNGV. V lost 3 bases and J lost 5, with 7 bases in between. This CDR3 region has 13 residues.

The chain has TRBV19 and TRBJ2-1, with TRBD1 matching 7 bases. This CDR3 comprises 14 residues. Germline values: CDR1 LNHDA, CDR2 SQIVND (reference sequence). With V trimmed by 5 bases and J by 4 bases, 5 bases remained unmatched. CDR3 sequence (DNA): TGTGCCAGTAGTCCGGGGACAGTGTACAATGAGCAGTTCTTC. Its protein product is CASSPGTVYNEQFF.

V and J are TRBV5-5 and TRBJ1-4, with D perhaps TRBD1 (5 bases). The V gene's germline CDR1 is SGHKS and CDR2 YYEKEE (reference sequence). The ends were cut back, 7 bases at V and 12 bases at J, with 25 bases in the middle. This CDR3 has 15 residues. The CDR3 region has the DNA TGTGCCAGCTCAATCCGGGACTCCTTATCCAGGGAACTGTTTTTT. Translating it yields CASSIRDSLSRELFF. Full variable domain (missing parts from reference TRBV5-5 and TRBJ1-4): DAGVTQSPTHLIKTRGQQVTLRCSPISGHKSVSWYQQVLGQGPQFIFQYYEKEERGRGNFPDRFSARQFPNYSSELNVNALLLGDSALYLCASSIRDSLSRELFFGSGTQLSVL.